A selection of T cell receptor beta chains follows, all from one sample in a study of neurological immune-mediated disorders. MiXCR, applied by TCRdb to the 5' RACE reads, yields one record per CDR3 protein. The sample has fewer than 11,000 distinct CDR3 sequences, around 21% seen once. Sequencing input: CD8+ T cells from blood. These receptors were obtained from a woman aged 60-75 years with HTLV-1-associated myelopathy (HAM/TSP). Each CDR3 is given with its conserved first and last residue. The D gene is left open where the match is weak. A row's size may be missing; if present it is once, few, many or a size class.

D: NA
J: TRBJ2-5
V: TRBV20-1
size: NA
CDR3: CSASNREETQYF
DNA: TGCAGTGCTAGTAATAGGGAAGAGACCCAGTACTTC

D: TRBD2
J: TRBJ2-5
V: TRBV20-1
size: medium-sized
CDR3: CSARVGLALETQYF
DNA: TGCAGTGCTAGAGTGGGACTAGCGTTGGAGACCCAGTACTTC

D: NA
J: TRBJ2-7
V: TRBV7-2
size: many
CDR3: CASSSTGGFYEQYF
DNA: TGTGCCAGCAGCTCGACTGGGGGTTTCTACGAGCAGTACTTC

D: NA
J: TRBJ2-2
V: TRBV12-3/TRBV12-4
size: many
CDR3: CASSLRVWELFF
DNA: TGTGCCAGCAGTTTAAGGGTTTGGGAGCTGTTTTTT

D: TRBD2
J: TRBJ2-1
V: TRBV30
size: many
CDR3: CAWSVTPPTSGGYNEQFF
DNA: TGTGCCTGGAGTGTAACCCCCCCCACTAGCGGGGGATACAATGAGCAGTTCTTC

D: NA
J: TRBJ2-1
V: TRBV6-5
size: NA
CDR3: CASSFGQGAWNEQFF
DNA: TGTGCCAGCAGTTTCGGACAAGGGGCCTGGAATGAGCAGTTCTTC

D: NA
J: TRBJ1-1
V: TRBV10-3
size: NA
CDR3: CAISARWNTEAFF
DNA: TGTGCCATCAGTGCTAGGTGGAACACTGAAGCTTTCTTT

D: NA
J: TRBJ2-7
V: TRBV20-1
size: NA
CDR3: CSARVEANWQANYEQYF
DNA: TGCAGTGCTAGAGTAGAGGCGAATTGGCAGGCCAACTACGAGCAGTACTTC

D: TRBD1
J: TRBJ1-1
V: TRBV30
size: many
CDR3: CAWGQGNTEAFF
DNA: TGTGCCTGGGGACAGGGAAACACTGAAGCTTTCTTT

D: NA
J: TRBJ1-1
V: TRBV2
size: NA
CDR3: CASGPGRINTEAFF
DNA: TGTGCCAGCGGCCCGGGGAGGATAAACACTGAAGCTTTCTTT

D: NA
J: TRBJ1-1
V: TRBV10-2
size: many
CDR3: CASSESRWTERAFF
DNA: TGCGCCAGCAGTGAGTCGAGGTGGACAGAAAGAGCTTTCTTT

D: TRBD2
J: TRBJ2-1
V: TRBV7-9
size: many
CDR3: CASSRGGTFNGQFF
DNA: TGTGCCAGCAGTCGGGGGGGGACCTTCAATGGGCAGTTCTTC

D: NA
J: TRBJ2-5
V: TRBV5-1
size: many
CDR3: CASSSWGARLETQYF
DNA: TGCGCCAGCAGCTCTTGGGGGGCCAGGTTGGAGACCCAGTACTTC

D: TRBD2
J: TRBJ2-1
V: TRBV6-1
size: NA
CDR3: CASSAGLGGVANEQFF
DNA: TGTGCCAGCAGTGCTGGCCTCGGGGGGGTGGCCAATGAGCAATTCTTC

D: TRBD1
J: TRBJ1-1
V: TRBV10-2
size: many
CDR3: CATITTGAGTEAFF
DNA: TGCGCCACTATAACCACAGGGGCGGGAACTGAAGCTTTCTTT

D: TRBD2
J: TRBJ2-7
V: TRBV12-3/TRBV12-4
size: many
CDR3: CASSFLTSGVAKGSSYEQYF
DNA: TGTGCCAGCAGTTTTCTTACTAGCGGGGTTGCAAAAGGGAGCTCCTACGAGCAGTACTTC

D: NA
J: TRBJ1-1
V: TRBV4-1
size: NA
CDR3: CASSQDIGSMNTEAFF
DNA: TGCGCCAGCAGCCAAGATATCGGATCAATGAACACTGAAGCTTTCTTT

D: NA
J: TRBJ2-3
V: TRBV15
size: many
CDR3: CATSVLPVGTDTQYF
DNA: TGTGCCACCAGCGTACTTCCTGTTGGGACAGATACGCAGTATTTT

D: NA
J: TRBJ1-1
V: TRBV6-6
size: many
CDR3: CASNPSRTTEAFF
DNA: TGTGCCAGCAACCCTTCTCGGACCACTGAAGCTTTCTTT

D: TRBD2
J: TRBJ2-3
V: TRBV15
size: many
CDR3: CATSRDRGGSDTQYF
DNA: TGTGCCACCAGCAGAGATCGGGGGGGGTCAGATACGCAGTATTTT

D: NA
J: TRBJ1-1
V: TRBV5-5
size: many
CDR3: CASRLTQGRTEAFF
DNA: TGTGCCAGCAGATTGACCCAGGGGCGGACTGAAGCTTTCTTT

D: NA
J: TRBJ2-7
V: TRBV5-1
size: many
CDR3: CASSSIGPSPHYEQYF
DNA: TGCGCCAGCAGCTCCATCGGGCCCAGCCCCCACTACGAGCAGTACTTC

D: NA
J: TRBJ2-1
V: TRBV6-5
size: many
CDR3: CASSYSPYNEQFF
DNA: TGTGCCAGCAGTTACTCGCCATACAATGAGCAGTTCTTC

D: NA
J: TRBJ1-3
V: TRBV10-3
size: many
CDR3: CAISEGRNSGNTIYF
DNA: TGTGCCATCAGTGAAGGACGGAACTCTGGAAACACCATATATTTT

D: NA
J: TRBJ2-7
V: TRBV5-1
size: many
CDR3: CASSLNRDSSYEQYF
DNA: TGCGCCAGCAGCTTAAACAGGGATAGCTCCTACGAGCAGTACTTC

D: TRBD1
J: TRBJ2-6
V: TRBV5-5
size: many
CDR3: CASSFYPGQGASGANVLTF
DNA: TGTGCCAGCAGTTTTTATCCGGGACAGGGGGCTTCTGGGGCCAACGTCCTGACTTTC

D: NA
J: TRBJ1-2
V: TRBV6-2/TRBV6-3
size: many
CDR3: CASGSGVHRYGYTF
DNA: TGTGCCAGCGGGTCAGGGGTTCACAGGTATGGCTACACCTTC

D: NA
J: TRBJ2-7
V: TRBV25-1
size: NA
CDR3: CASSEAYGSSYEQYF
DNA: TGTGCCAGCAGTGAAGCCTACGGGAGCTCCTACGAGCAGTACTTC

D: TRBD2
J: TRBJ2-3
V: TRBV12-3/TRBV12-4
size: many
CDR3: CASSLLPGGAGTDTQYF
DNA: TGTGCCAGCAGCCTACTCCCCGGGGGGGCCGGCACAGATACGCAGTATTTT

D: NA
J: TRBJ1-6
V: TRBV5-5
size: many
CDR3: CASSLAREVSPLHF
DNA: TGTGCCAGCAGCTTGGCCAGGGAGGTTTCACCCCTCCACTTT

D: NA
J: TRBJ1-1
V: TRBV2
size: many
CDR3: CASSEAGDKAWNTEAFF
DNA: TGTGCCAGCAGTGAAGCAGGTGACAAGGCCTGGAACACTGAAGCTTTCTTT

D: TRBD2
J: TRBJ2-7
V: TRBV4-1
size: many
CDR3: CASSQVLGSSGEQYF
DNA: TGCGCCAGCAGCCAAGTCCTGGGTTCTAGCGGCGAGCAGTACTTC

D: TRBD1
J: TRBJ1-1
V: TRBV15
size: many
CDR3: CATSSHRGTEAFF
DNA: TGTGCCACCAGCAGTCACAGGGGGACTGAAGCTTTCTTT

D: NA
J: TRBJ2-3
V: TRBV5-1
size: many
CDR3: CASSGEQGFHLDTQYF
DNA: TGCGCCAGCAGCGGCGAACAGGGTTTCCACCTCGATACGCAGTATTTT

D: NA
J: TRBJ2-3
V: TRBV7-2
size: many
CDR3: CASSFVGMGDTQYF
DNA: TGTGCCAGCAGCTTCGTAGGGATGGGAGATACGCAGTATTTT

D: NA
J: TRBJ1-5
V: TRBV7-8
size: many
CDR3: CASSLGPSQPQHF
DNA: TGTGCCAGCAGCTTAGGTCCCTCTCAGCCCCAGCATTTT